This paragraph covers one T cell receptor beta chain sequence. These data originate in a study of blood T cell repertoires in COVID-19. Background on the study: Donors in the United States, Italy and Spain gave samples during acute or convalescent COVID-19. PBMCs, B-cell-depleted T cells, or T cells were the source of the cDNA or gDNA that made up the material.

V shed 1 base and J 2 bases; nucleotides not matched to a gene: 5. Germline values: CDR1 MNHNS, CDR2 SASEGT. The CDR3 has 15 residues. As originally analysed: Amplification of reference gene primers was used by the study to estimate nucleated cell counts. Profiled with immunoSEQ multiplex PCR; TCRdb holds only in-frame clones, not every one. From that table come the V and J calls and clone size; the DNA was used to work out D and trimming. The profile shows 90,000 to 150,000 clones, approximately 80% of them singletons. The sequenced material came from peripheral blood. The TCR originated in a human donor in a cohort sampled during active COVID-19. This chain connects TRBV6-1 to TRBJ2-7, with 7 bases lining up with TRBD2. The CDR3 DNA sequence: TGTGCCAGCAGTGAAGAGGGGACTACCGCCTACGAGCAGTACTTC. This encodes CASSEEGTTAYEQYF.